This T cell receptor (beta chain) was sequenced during a study of blood T cell repertoires in COVID-19. For the study at large: Sites across the United States, Italy and Spain contributed samples from acute and convalescent COVID-19. T cells, B-cell-depleted T cells, or PBMCs provided the cDNA or gDNA that served as material.

Authors' data handling: For nucleated cells, counts were estimated from reference gene primer amplification. Some clones are missing from TCRdb's copy, which holds only in-frame ones; the method was immunoSEQ multiplex PCR. Clone size and V and J calls were adopted from that table, with D and trimming inferred from the DNA. The data contain about 52,000 clones, approximately 85% of them singletons. Turning to this clone: At one boundary the junction diverges from the germline segment, which might be a read error.

The germline CDR1 and CDR2 sequences are SSHAT and FNYEAQ (reference sequence). CDR3 size: 20 residues. J is TRBJ1-5 and V is TRBV7-7, with D possibly being TRBD1 (6 bases). The material sequenced was peripheral blood. The receptor comes from a woman aged 80 or older with acute or convalescent COVID-19. The CDR3 region is CASSATTPGHGYIDNQPQHF. The CDR3 nucleotides are TGTGCTAGCAGCGCGACGACACCGGGACACGGCTATATCGACAATCAGCCCCAGCATTTT.